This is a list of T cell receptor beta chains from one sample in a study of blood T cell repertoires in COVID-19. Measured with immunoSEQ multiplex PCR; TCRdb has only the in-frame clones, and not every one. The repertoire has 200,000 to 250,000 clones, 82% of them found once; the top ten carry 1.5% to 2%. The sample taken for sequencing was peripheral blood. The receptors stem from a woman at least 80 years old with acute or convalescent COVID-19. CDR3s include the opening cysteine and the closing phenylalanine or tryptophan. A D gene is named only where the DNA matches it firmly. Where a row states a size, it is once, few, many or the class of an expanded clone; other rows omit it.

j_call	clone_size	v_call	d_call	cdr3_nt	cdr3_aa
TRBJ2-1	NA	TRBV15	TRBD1	TGTGCCACCAGCAGAGACTCAGGGGGCGCCTACAATGAGCAGTTCTTC	CATSRDSGGAYNEQFF
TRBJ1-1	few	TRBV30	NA	TGTGCCTGGAGTCACAGAAGGGGGACTGAAGCTTTCTTT	CAWSHRRGTEAFF
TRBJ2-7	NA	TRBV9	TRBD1	TGTGCCAGCAGCTTCGGGACAGGGGACTACGAGCAGTACTTC	CASSFGTGDYEQYF
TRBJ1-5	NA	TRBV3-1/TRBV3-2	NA	TGTGCCAGCAGCCAAGGGGGCGGTCAGCCCCAGCATTTT	CASSQGGGQPQHF
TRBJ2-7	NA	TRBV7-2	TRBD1	TGTGCCAGCAGCAGAGGACAGGGGTTTTCCTACGAGCAGTACTTC	CASSRGQGFSYEQYF
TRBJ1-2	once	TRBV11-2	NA	TGTGCCAGCAGCTTGGGTGGAAACAGGGATGTCTTAAGCGGCTACACCTTC	CASSLGGNRDVLSGYTF
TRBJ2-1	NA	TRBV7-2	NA	TGTGCCAGCAGCTTAGCGAGTAGCGGCGTACTATCCTACAATGAGCAGTTCTTC	CASSLASSGVLSYNEQFF
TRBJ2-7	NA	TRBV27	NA	TGTGCCAGCAGTAGGGACACGGTCAGCTCCTACGAGCAGTACTTC	CASSRDTVSSYEQYF
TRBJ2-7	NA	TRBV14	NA	TGTGCCAGCAGCCAAGGGGACTCAGGCTACGAGCAGTACTTC	CASSQGDSGYEQYF
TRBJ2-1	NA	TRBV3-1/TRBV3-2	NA	TGTGCCAGCAGCCATTCTGGGAAGCGGGCAAGCCATGAGCAGTTCTTC	CASSHSGKRASHEQFF
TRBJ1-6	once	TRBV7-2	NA	TGTGCCAGCACCAAGGGGTTTAGAGATAATTCACCCCTCCACTTT	CASTKGFRDNSPLHF
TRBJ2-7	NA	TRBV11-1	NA	TGTGCCAGCAGCCCATACACCGGACAGTTTTACGAGCAGTACTTC	CASSPYTGQFYEQYF
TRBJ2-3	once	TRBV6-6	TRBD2	TGTGCCAGCAGAGTACTAGCGACCACAGATACGCAGTATTTT	CASRVLATTDTQYF
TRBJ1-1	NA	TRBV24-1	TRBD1	TGTGCCACCAGTTCCGGGACAGGGGGCTCCAAGAACACTGAAGCTTTCTTT	CATSSGTGGSKNTEAFF
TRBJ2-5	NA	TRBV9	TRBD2	TGTGCCAGCAGCGGAGGGACTACTCAAGAGACCCAGTACTTC	CASSGGTTQETQYF
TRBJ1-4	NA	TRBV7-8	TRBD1	TGTGCCAGCAGCTTAAGGGGTGGAGCCCGGGACAGGGGCGAAAAACTGTTTTTT	CASSLRGGARDRGEKLFF
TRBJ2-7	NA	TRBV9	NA	TGTGCCAGCAGCCCGAGAGGGGGAACAGGGTCCTACGAGCAGTACTTC	CASSPRGGTGSYEQYF
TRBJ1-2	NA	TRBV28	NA	TGTGCCAGCAGTACACCCCTGACAGATACTAACTATGGCTACACCTTC	CASSTPLTDTNYGYTF
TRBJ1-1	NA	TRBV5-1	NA	TGCGCCAGCAGCTCCGGGGGAGGAGCCCCTGAAGCTTTCTTT	CASSSGGGAPEAFF
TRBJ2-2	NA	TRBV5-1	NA	TGCGCCAGCACTATCAACACCGGGGAGCTGTTTTTT	CASTINTGELFF
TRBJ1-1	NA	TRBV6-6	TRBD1	TGTGCCAGCAGCTTCAGTCCCGGGACAGGGGGCACTGAAGCTTTCTTT	CASSFSPGTGGTEAFF
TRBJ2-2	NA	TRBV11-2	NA	TGTGCCAGCAGTGGGCGGGATAACACCGGGGAGCTGTTTTTT	CASSGRDNTGELFF
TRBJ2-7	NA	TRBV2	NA	TGTGCCAGCAGAGGGAGATACGAGCAGTACTTC	CASRGRYEQYF
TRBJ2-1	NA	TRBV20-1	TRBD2	TGCAGTGCTAGTTCGCCCGGGACTACCGGCAATGAGCAGTTCTTC	CSASSPGTTGNEQFF
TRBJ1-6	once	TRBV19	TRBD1	TGTGCCAGTAGTGACTGGACAGGGGCCGGTTCACCCCTCCACTTT	CASSDWTGAGSPLHF
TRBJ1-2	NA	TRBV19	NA	TGTGCCAGTAGTAACGGCGGCAACTATGGCTACACCTTC	CASSNGGNYGYTF
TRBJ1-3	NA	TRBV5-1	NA	TGCGCCAGCAGCTTGGGGACCAGGGGAACTGGAAACACCATATATTTT	CASSLGTRGTGNTIYF